A single sample gave rise to the 8 T cell receptor beta chains below, sequenced in a study of regulatory T cells in long-lasting Graves disease. Time point in this sample: persistent/refractory GD, antithyroid drugs over 5 years with positive TRAb. With RNA extracted from PBMCs as input, the TCR library was made. Building of the TCR beta libraries involved iRepertoire HTBI primers and Arm-PCR of CDR3 regions. MiXCR, applied by TCRdb to the multiplex PCR reads, yields one record per CDR3 protein. The table lists around 300,000 distinct CDR3 sequences, around 20% of them singletons. Specimen: peripheral blood mononuclear cells (PBMCs), collected when the disease was refractory, from a patient treated with antithyroid drugs. The source of these receptors is a female donor with Graves disease.

The rearrangement joins TRBV28 to TRBJ2-1; TRBD2 matches at 11 bases. CDR3 length equals 15 residues. V shed 6 bases and J 3 bases; nucleotides not matched to a gene: 4. CDR1 and CDR2 (germline): MDHEN, SYDVKM. The CDR3 DNA reads TGTGCCAGCAGATTTAGCGGGAGGGTCTACAATGAGCAGTTCTTC. Translating gives CASRFSGRVYNEQFF.

This clonotype was seen a handful of times. The chain combines TRBV27 with TRBJ2-5, with D possibly being TRBD1 (6 bases). From germline, CDR1 is MNHEY and CDR2 SMNVEV (reference sequence). The CDR3 covers 16 residues. V lost 3 bases and J lost 2, with 16 bases in between. This CDR3 is CASSLSGRGPQETQYF. The CDR3 DNA reads as TGTGCCAGCAGTTTGAGCGGCAGGGGCCCACAAGAGACCCAGTACTTC.

This clonotype was counted ten times or more. This chain joins TRBV12-3 or TRBV12-4 and TRBJ1-2; D gene unclear. With 5 bases removed from V and 5 bases from J, the gap between germline ends came to 12 bases. CDR3 length: 13 amino acids. CDR3 coding DNA: TGTGCCAGCAGTGGACCGCCTCCATATGGCTACACCTTC. It encodes CASSGPPPYGYTF.

There are a few counts of this clonotype. CDR3 amino acids: CASSPTSRVNTGELFF. As DNA, the CDR3 is TGTGCCAGCAGCCCTACGAGTAGGGTGAACACCGGGGAGCTGTTTTTT. This chain uses TRBV7-9 with TRBJ2-2; D is undetermined. The length of the CDR3 is 16 residues. Germline values: CDR1 SEHNR, CDR2 FQNEAQ (reference sequence). Between the trimmed V and J ends, which lost 5 bases and 1 base, there was a span of 14 bases.

There are many counts of this clonotype. This rearrangement joins TRBV2 to TRBJ2-5; TRBD1 agrees at 10 bases. Germline loops: CDR1 SNHLY, CDR2 FYNNEI. This CDR3 region has 13 residues. V gave up 8 bases and J gave up 5 bases; unmatched junction bases: 5. The CDR3: CASATGGGETQYF. CDR3 nucleotides: TGTGCCAGCGCGACAGGGGGCGGGGAGACCCAGTACTTC.

This rearrangement joins TRBV20-1 to TRBJ1-1; the D is unclear. Germline V gene sequence: CDR1 DFQATT, CDR2 SNEGSKA (reference sequence). Deletions cut 6 bases from V and 2 bases from J, with 13 bases between. This CDR3 region has 13 residues. The CDR3 nucleotides are TGCAGTGCCCTGGGAAATTCTAACACTGAAGCTTTCTTT. As protein: CSALGNSNTEAFF.

The table lists this clonotype with a few counts. The rearrangement joins TRBV18 to TRBJ1-2, with TRBD1 identical over 7 bases. The CDR3 consists of 13 residues. Germline loops: CDR1 KGHSH, CDR2 LQKENI. V gave up 5 bases and J gave up 8 bases; unmatched junction bases: 8. In DNA form, the CDR3 reads TGTGCCAGCTCATCCCGGGACAGCATAGGCTACACCTTC. Amino acid sequence: CASSSRDSIGYTF.

In its sample, this clonotype was seen a few times. V is TRBV29-1 and J is TRBJ1-3, with D hard to call. V shed 6 bases and J shed 0 bases, with 15 bases lying between them. The CDR3 has 15 amino acids. Germline CDR1 SQVTM, CDR2 ANQGSEA. The CDR3 sequence is CSVAQQNSSGNTIYF. Here the CDR3 DNA reads TGCAGCGTCGCCCAACAGAACAGCTCTGGAAACACCATATATTTT. The variable domain in full, completed from reference TRBV29-1 and TRBJ1-3, reads SAVISQKPSRDICQRGTSLTIQCQVDSQVTMMFWYRQQPGQSLTLIATANQGSEATYESGFVIDKFPISRPNLTFSTLTVSNMSPEDSSIYLCSVAQQNSSGNTIYFGEGSWLTVV.